This T cell receptor (beta chain) appears in the sequencing data of a study of shared clonotypes between healthy human individuals. Whole-study context: There were three CD4 naive, three CD4 memory, two CD8 naive and one CD8 memory plates per donor.

Terminally differentiated effector memory CD45RA+ cells were left out of the naive CD8 fraction, which was CD45RO-negative and positively selected for CCR7. The method was immunoSEQ multiplex PCR; TCRdb's version includes in-frame clones alone and lacks a portion of them. The data show 560,000 or so clones, about 96% seen once. Notes on the study in general: About 5% of naive CD4 clonotypes were shared across a few donors.

In this sample, this clone turned up a few times. Its antigen is currently unknown. With 1 base removed from V and 9 bases from J, the gap between germline ends came to 10 bases. This CDR3 region has 13 residues. Germline loops: CDR1 SNHLY, CDR2 FYNNEI. The source of this sequence is a woman aged 25 to 39 in good health. The chain has TRBV2 and TRBJ2-1; D is unclear. Sequencing was carried out using naive CD8+ T cells sorted from blood. DNA of the CDR3: TGTGCCAGCAGTGAAGTCCCGTGGGCTGAGCAGTTCTTC. It yields the protein CASSEVPWAEQFF.